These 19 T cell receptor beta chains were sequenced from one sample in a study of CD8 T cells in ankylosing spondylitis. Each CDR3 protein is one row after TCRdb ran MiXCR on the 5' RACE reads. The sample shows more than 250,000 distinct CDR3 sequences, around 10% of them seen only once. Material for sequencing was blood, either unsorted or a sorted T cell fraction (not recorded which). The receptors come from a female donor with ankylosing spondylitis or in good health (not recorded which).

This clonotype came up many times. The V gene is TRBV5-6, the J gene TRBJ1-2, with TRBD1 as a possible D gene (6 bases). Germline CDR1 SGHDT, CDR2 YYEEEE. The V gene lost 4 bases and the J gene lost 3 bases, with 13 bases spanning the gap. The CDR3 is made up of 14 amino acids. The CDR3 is CASSQIGQHYGYTF. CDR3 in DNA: TGTGCCAGCAGCCAAATCGGACAGCACTATGGCTACACCTTC.

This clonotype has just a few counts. Here the CDR3 reads CASSLREAGRGNEQFF. The CDR3, as DNA: TGTGCCAGCAGTTTAAGAGAGGCAGGGAGGGGAAATGAGCAGTTCTTC. The chain uses TRBV28 and TRBJ2-1; 7 bases line up with TRBD2. The CDR3 has 16 amino acids. The V gene end was trimmed by 2 bases and the J gene end by 7 bases; junction bases not matched to a gene: 11. The V gene's germline CDR1 is MDHEN and CDR2 SYDVKM.

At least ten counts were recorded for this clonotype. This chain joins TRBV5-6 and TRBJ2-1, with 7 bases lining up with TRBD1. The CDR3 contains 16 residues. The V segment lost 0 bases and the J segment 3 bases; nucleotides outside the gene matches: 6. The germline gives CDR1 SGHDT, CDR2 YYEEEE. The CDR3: CASSLVGDRLYNEQFF. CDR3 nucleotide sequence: TGTGCCAGCAGCTTGGTAGGGGACAGACTCTACAATGAGCAGTTCTTC.

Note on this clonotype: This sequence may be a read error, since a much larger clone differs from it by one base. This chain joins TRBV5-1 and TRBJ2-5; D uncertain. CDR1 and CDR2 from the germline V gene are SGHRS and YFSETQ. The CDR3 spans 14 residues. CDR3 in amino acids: CASTLVGGLETQYF. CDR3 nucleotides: TGCGCCAGCACCTTGGTTGGTGGGCTAGAGACCCAGTACTTC.

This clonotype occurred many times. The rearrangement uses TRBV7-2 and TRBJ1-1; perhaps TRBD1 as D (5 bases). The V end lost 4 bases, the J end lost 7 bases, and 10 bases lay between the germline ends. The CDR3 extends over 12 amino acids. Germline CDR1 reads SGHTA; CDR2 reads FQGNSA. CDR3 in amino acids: CASSSYGGEAFF. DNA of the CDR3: TGTGCCAGCAGCTCGTACGGGGGTGAAGCTTTCTTT.

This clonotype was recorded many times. The CDR3 bases are TGTGCCAGCAGCCCAATTGTGAACTATGGCTACACCTTC. Translation gives CASSPIVNYGYTF. The chain carries TRBV6-1 and TRBJ1-2, with D unresolved. Trimming took 6 bases from V and 2 from J, leaving 10 bases between them. The CDR3 contains 13 residues. Germline V CDR1 and CDR2: MNHNS, SASEGT.

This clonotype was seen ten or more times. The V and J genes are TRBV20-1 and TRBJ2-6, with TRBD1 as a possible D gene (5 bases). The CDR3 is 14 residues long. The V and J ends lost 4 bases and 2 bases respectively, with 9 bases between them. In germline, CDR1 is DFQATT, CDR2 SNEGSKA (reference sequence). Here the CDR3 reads CSATGYPGANVLTF. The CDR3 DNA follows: TGCAGTGCTACAGGGTACCCTGGGGCCAACGTCCTGACTTTC.

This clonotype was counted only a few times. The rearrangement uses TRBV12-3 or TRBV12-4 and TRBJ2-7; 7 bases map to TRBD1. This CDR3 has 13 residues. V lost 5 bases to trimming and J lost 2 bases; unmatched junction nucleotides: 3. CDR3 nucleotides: TGTGCCAGCAGTCAGACAGGGACCTACGAGCAGTACTTC. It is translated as CASSQTGTYEQYF.

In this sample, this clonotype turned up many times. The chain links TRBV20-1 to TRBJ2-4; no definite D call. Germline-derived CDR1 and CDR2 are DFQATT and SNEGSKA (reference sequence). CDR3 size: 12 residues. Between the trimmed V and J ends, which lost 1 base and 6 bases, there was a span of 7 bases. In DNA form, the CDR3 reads TGCAGTGCTAGAGCGTCCCTAAACATTCAGTACTTC. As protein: CSARASLNIQYF.

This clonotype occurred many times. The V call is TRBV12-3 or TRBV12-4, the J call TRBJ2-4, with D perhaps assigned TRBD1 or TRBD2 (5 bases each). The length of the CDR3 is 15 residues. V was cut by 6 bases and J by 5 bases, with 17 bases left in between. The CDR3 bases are TGTGCCAGCAGAACGGGACCCGGGTGGGAAAACATTCAGTACTTC. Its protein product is CASRTGPGWENIQYF.

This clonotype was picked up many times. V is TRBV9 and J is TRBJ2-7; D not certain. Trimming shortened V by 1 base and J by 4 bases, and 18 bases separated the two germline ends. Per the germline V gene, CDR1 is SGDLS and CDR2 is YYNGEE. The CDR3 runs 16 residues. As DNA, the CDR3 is TGTGCCAGCAGCGTACGGGCAGCAGACCCCTTATACGAGCAGTACTTC. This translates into CASSVRAADPLYEQYF.

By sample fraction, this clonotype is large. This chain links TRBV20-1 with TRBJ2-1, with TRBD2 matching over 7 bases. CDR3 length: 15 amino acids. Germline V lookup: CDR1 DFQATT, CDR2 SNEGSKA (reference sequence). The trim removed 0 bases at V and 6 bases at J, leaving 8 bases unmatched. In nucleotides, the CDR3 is TGCAGTGCTAGAGATTGGGCTAGCGGCTTCAATGAGCAGTTCTTC. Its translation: CSARDWASGFNEQFF.

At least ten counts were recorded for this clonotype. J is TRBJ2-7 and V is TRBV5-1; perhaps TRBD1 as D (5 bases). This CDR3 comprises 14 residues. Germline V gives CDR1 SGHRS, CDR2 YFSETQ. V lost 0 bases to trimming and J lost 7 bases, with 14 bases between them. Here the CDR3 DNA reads TGCGCCAGCAGCTTGGCGACACAGGCGCTAGAGCAGTACTTC. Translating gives CASSLATQALEQYF.

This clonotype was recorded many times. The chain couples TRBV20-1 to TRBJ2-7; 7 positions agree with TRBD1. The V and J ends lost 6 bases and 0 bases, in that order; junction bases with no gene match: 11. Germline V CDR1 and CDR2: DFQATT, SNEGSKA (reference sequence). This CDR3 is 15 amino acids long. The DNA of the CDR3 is TGCAGTGCGGTAGGACAGGCTGCTTCCTCCTACGAGCAGTACTTC. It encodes CSAVGQAASSYEQYF.

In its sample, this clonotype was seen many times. The CDR3 nucleotides are TGCAGTCCCAGGGAACGCAGCACAGATACGCAGTATTTT. Translated: CSPRERSTDTQYF. The chain employs TRBV20-1 and TRBJ2-3; TRBD1 is a possible D gene (5 bases). The V gene's germline CDR1 is DFQATT and CDR2 SNEGSKA (reference sequence). This CDR3 spans 13 amino acids. V was clipped by 8 bases and J by 0 bases, with 12 bases between them.

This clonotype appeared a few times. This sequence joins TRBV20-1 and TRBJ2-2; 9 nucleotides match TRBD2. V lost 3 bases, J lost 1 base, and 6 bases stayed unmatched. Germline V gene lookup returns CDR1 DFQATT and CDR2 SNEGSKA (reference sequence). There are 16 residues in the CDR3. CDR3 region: CSARPSSGMNTGELFF. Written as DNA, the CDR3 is TGCAGTGCTAGGCCCTCTAGCGGGATGAACACCGGGGAGCTGTTTTTT.

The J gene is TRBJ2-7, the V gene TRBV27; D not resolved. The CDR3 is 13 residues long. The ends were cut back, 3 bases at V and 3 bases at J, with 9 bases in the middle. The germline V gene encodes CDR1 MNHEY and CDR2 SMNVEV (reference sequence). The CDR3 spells CASSFAHGYEQYF. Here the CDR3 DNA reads TGTGCCAGCAGTTTTGCCCACGGCTACGAGCAGTACTTC.

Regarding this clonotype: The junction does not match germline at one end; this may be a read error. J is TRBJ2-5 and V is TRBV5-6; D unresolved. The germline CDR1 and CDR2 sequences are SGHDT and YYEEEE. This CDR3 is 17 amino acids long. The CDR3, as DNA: TGTGCCAGCGGCTTTTCCCCCCCCGGCGTGTACCAAGAGACCCAGTACTTC. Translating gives CASGFSPPGVYQETQYF.

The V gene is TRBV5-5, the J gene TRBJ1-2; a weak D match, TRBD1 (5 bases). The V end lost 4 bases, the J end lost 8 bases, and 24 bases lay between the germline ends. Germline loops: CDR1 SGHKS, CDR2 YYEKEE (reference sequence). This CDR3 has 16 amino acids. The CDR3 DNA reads TGTGCCAGCAGCCTCCCTGGGGGTTACGGTATAAGAGGCTACACCTTC. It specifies CASSLPGGYGIRGYTF. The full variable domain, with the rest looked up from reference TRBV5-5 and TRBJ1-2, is DAGVTQSPTHLIKTRGQQVTLRCSPISGHKSVSWYQQVLGQGPQFIFQYYEKEERGRGNFPDRFSARQFPNYSSELNVNALLLGDSALYLCASSLPGGYGIRGYTFGSGTRLTVV.